This TCR beta chain was obtained from a study of vaccination effects on CD4 cells after COVID-19. In the study overall: Viral peptide pool expansion of antigen-specific CD4+ T cells preceded sequencing in the ViraFEST assay. Peptides at about 10 ug/ml and IL-2 at 10 IU/ml were added to 1.5 million to 2.5 million PBMC per well.

With 10 to 11 days of culture completed, CD4+ T cells were isolated. Each participant received a vaccine that was either BNT162b2 or mRNA-1273, given as two doses. All vaccine recipients tested negative for nucleocapsid antibodies and had never contracted SARS-CoV-2 infection. The CDR3 consists of 15 residues. Germline V gene data show CDR1 as SGHTS and CDR2 as YDEGEE. Losses at the gene ends were 4 bases for V and 5 bases for J; bases not matched to a gene: 5. To note about this clone: The antigen remains undetermined.

Data came from immunoSEQ multiplex PCR; TCRdb stores just in-frame clones and leaves some out. The profile shows some 60,000 clones, around 73% of them singletons. The sequence was obtained from a human donor who received a COVID-19 vaccine. This rearrangement joins TRBV5-8 to TRBJ1-6; 8 nucleotides agree with TRBD1. The specimen was CD4+ T cells from PBMCs cultured without peptide, collected after COVID-19 vaccination. CDR3 DNA: TGTGCCAGCAGCCCGAGACAGGGGAATAATTCACCCCTCCACTTT. Amino acids: CASSPRQGNNSPLHF.